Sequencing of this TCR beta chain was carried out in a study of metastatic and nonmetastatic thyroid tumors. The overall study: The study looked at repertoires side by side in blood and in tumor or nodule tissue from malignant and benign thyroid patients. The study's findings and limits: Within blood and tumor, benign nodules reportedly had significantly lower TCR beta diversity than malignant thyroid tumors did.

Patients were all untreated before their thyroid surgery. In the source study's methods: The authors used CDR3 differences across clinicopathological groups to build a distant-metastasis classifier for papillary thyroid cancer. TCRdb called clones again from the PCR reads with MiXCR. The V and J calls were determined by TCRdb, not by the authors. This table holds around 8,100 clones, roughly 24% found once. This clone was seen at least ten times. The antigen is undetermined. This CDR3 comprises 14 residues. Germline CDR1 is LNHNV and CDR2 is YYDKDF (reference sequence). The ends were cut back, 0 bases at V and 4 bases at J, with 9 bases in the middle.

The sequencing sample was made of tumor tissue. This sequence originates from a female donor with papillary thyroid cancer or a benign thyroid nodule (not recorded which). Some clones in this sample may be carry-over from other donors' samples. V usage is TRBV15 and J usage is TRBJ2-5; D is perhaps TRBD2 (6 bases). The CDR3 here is CATSRERGGETQYF. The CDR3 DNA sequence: TGTGCCACCAGCAGAGAAAGGGGAGGAGAGACCCAGTACTTC.